Below are 28 T cell receptor beta chains sequenced from a single sample in a study of regulatory T cells in long-lasting Graves disease. Stated time point: newly diagnosed GD, antithyroid drugs for less than 3 months. RNA extracted from PBMCs served as the sequencing template. Investigators prepared the TCR beta libraries by applying iRepertoire HTBI primers and Arm-PCR of CDR3 regions. TCRdb used MiXCR to reprocess the multiplex PCR reads, holding one entry per CDR3 protein. Found here are over 300,000 distinct CDR3 sequences, around 16% of them singletons; the top ten hold over 20%. This specimen was peripheral blood mononuclear cells (PBMCs), taken at new diagnosis, from a patient treated with antithyroid drugs. The source of these receptors is a female donor with Graves disease.

The genes are TRBV27 and TRBJ1-4; D not resolved. This CDR3 spans 15 amino acids. Germline-derived CDR1 and CDR2 are MNHEY and SMNVEV (reference sequence). The V end was cut by 4 bases, the J end by 0 bases, with 9 bases between. The CDR3 bases are TGTGCCAGCAGTTCACTCCAAGCAACTAATGAAAAACTGTTTTTT. Amino acids: CASSSLQATNEKLFF.

The rearrangement joins TRBV14 to TRBJ2-2; 7 nucleotides agree with TRBD1. The CDR3 extends over 15 amino acids. Germline V lookup: CDR1 SGHDN, CDR2 FVKESK. V dropped 3 bases and J dropped 5; count of bases not matched to a gene: 6. This chain's CDR3 is CASSQTGLVTGELFF. For the CDR3, the DNA is TGTGCCAGCAGCCAGACAGGGCTCGTAACCGGGGAGCTGTTTTTT. The whole variable domain, remainder taken from reference TRBV14 and TRBJ2-2, is EAGVTQFPSHSVIEKGQTVTLRCDPISGHDNLYWYRRVMGKEIKFLLHFVKESKQDESGMPNNRFLAERTGGTYSTLKVQPAELEDSGVYFCASSQTGLVTGELFFGEGSRLTVL.

The chain recombines TRBV20-1 with TRBJ2-1, with 9 bases aligning to TRBD2. Trimming at V came to 5 bases and at J to 4 bases, leaving 6 bases not matched to a gene. The germline CDR1 and CDR2 sequences are DFQATT and SNEGSKA (reference sequence). This CDR3 is 14 amino acids long. The CDR3 is CSARGLASYNEQFF. The CDR3, as DNA: TGCAGTGCTCGCGGACTAGCGAGTTACAATGAGCAGTTCTTC.

Note on this clonotype: One end of the junction is discordant with germline, which a read error may explain. The J gene is TRBJ2-2, the V gene TRBV6-1, with TRBD1 matching over 10 bases. The CDR3 loop spans 18 amino acids. Germline-derived CDR1 and CDR2 are MNHNS and SASEGT. The CDR3 region is CARAPGTGVLTGTGKLFF. In nucleotides, the CDR3 is TGTGCCAGGGCCCCGGGGACAGGGGTTCTCACGGGGACCGGGAAGCTGTTTTTT.

With respect to this clonotype: A far larger clone lies a single base away; this is likely a read error. The V and J genes are TRBV6-2 or TRBV6-3 and TRBJ1-1; D unresolved. Per germline, CDR1 MNHEY and CDR2 SVGEGT. CDR3 length: 14 amino acids. CDR3 DNA sequence: TGTGCCGGCAGCCACACGGGAGGAGATTCTGAAGCTTTCTTT. Its translation: CAGSHTGGDSEAFF.

The V call is TRBV12-3 or TRBV12-4, the J call TRBJ1-1; the D gene is possibly TRBD1 (6 bases). V was clipped by 5 bases and J by 4 bases, with 20 bases between them. The CDR3 is 16 residues long. The CDR3 nucleotides are TGTGCCAGCAGTCCAACCGGGACACCTTCGAGCACTGAAGCTTTCTTT. As protein: CASSPTGTPSSTEAFF.

This clonotype was seen repeatedly, ten times or more. The rearrangement uses TRBV24-1 and TRBJ2-1, with TRBD1 identical over 9 bases. The CDR3 is made up of 16 amino acids. Germline V lookup: CDR1 KGHDR, CDR2 SFDVKD. Unmatched junction bases numbered 3, after V lost 1 base and J lost 3 bases. CDR3 amino acids: CATSDFGTGNYNEQFF. The DNA of the CDR3 is TGTGCCACCAGTGATTTCGGGACAGGGAACTACAATGAGCAGTTCTTC.

The V gene is TRBV9, the J gene TRBJ1-5, with D possibly TRBD1 on 6 matching bases. Trimming took 3 bases from V and 7 from J, leaving 14 bases between them. The CDR3 is 14 amino acids. Germline lookup yields CDR1 SGDLS and CDR2 YYNGEE. CDR3 loop: CASSGTALGQPQHF. CDR3 bases: TGTGCCAGCAGCGGGACAGCTTTGGGACAGCCCCAGCATTTT.

V gene TRBV7-2 combines with J gene TRBJ1-2; maybe TRBD1 (5 bases). Looked up from germline, CDR1 is SGHTA and CDR2 is FQGNSA. The CDR3 totals 16 residues. Trimming cost V 4 bases and J 4 bases, with 19 bases left between them. In nucleotides, the CDR3 is TGTGCCAGCAGCTCCCCAGTTGAGGGGCGCGCCTATGGCTACACCTTC. This codes for CASSSPVEGRAYGYTF.

This clonotype was seen many times. The genes are TRBV20-1 and TRBJ2-1, with 8 nucleotides matching TRBD1. Germline trimming cut 6 bases from V and 4 bases from J; bases unmatched to any gene: 8. Germline CDR1 reads DFQATT; CDR2 reads SNEGSKA (reference sequence). The CDR3 covers 14 residues. The CDR3 loop reads CSALTTGVYNEQFF. CDR3 sequence (DNA): TGCAGTGCCCTAACGACAGGGGTATACAATGAGCAGTTCTTC.

This clonotype was found many times. The chain links TRBV10-1 to TRBJ2-1; 10 bases agree with TRBD2. This CDR3 region has 15 residues. Losses at the gene ends were 3 bases for V and 4 bases for J; bases not matched to a gene: 3. The germline gives CDR1 WNHNN, CDR2 SYGVQD (reference sequence). The CDR3 sequence: CASSDTSGTYNEQFF. The CDR3 DNA reads as TGCGCCAGCAGTGATACTAGCGGGACTTACAATGAGCAGTTCTTC.

This clonotype was recorded many times. J is TRBJ1-1 and V is TRBV4-1; TRBD1 matches at 11 bases. The CDR3 consists of 18 residues. Germline CDR1 reads MGHRA; CDR2 reads YSYEKL. V shed 4 bases and J 1 base; nucleotides not matched to a gene: 11. CDR3 in amino acids: CASSPLPGTGGTNTEAFF. In DNA, the CDR3 is TGCGCCAGCAGCCCCCTGCCCGGGACAGGGGGAACGAACACTGAAGCTTTCTTT.

There are many counts of this clonotype. J is TRBJ2-7 and V is TRBV7-2; a possible D gene is TRBD1 (6 bases). V shed 5 bases and J shed 0 bases, with 11 bases lying between them. This CDR3 has 14 amino acids. CDR1 and CDR2 from the germline V gene are SGHTA and FQGNSA. DNA of the CDR3: TGTGCCAGCAGCCCCACAGGGTTCTCCTACGAGCAGTACTTC. It specifies CASSPTGFSYEQYF.

Concerning this clonotype itself: A much more abundant neighbour one base away suggests this may be a read error. This chain links TRBV5-1 with TRBJ2-2; D is perhaps TRBD2 (6 bases). Germline assignment: CDR1 SGHRS and CDR2 YFSETQ. The CDR3 runs to 15 residues. CDR3 sequence: CASSLGLRNTRELFF. The CDR3 DNA sequence: TGCGCCAGCAGCCTGGGACTCCGGAACACCAGGGAGCTGTTTTTT.

This clonotype came up many times. The chain has TRBV18 and TRBJ1-1; D may be TRBD1 (6 bases). Germline values: CDR1 KGHSH, CDR2 LQKENI. The length of the CDR3 is 13 residues. V gave up 3 bases and J gave up 7 bases, with 12 bases separating them. The CDR3 nucleotides are TGTGCCAGCTCACCTGAACAGGGCGGTGAAGCTTTCTTT. Translated: CASSPEQGGEAFF.

For the CDR3, the DNA is TGTGCCAGCAGTTACTCTCTCCGACAGGGGGCTTTGGAGACCCAGTACTTC. It codes for CASSYSLRQGALETQYF. This sequence joins TRBV6-9 and TRBJ2-5, with 10 bases identical to TRBD1. Per the germline V gene, CDR1 is MNHGY and CDR2 is SVAAGI. V dropped 3 bases and J dropped 5; count of bases not matched to a gene: 12. The CDR3 length is 17 residues.

At least ten counts were recorded for this clonotype. The chain carries TRBV28 and TRBJ1-4; TRBD1 is a possible D gene (5 bases). The CDR3 contains 14 residues. V shed 6 bases and J shed 7 bases, with 15 bases lying between them. Germline CDR1 and CDR2: MDHEN and SYDVKM. Written as DNA, the CDR3 is TGTGCCAGCAGCCCACCAAGGGGTGTTGAAAAACTGTTTTTT. Translated, it gives CASSPPRGVEKLFF.

This clonotype appeared many times. Its ends do not fully match the called genes, so a read error is possible. This sequence joins TRBV5-1 and TRBJ1-6; no definite D call. The CDR3 is 14 residues long. Germline loops: CDR1 SGHRS, CDR2 YFSETQ. The CDR3 protein is CASSLSPDGSPLHF. In DNA form, the CDR3 reads TGTGCCAGCAGCTTGTCCCCCGATGGTTCACCCCTCCACTTT.

The table lists this clonotype with a few counts. The chain has TRBV25-1 and TRBJ2-7; D is perhaps TRBD2 (5 bases). The CDR3 is 13 amino acids. From germline, CDR1 is MGHDK and CDR2 SYGVNS. V dropped 8 bases and J dropped 1 base, with 12 bases sitting between them. CDR3 amino acids: CASFEEGSYEQYF. CDR3 coding DNA: TGTGCCAGCTTTGAAGAGGGTTCCTACGAGCAGTACTTC.

This clonotype was recorded at least ten times. This chain connects TRBV5-1 to TRBJ2-3; D not certain. The V gene's germline CDR1 is SGHRS and CDR2 YFSETQ. CDR3 size: 12 residues. Deletions cut 4 bases from V and 4 bases from J, with 7 bases between. The DNA for the CDR3 is TGCGCCAGCAGCATCGGCCCAGATACGCAGTATTTT. It translates to CASSIGPDTQYF.

V is TRBV30 and J is TRBJ2-7; D ambiguous. V dropped 4 bases and J dropped 4 bases, with 11 bases sitting between them. This CDR3 is built from 12 residues. CDR1 is GTSNPN, CDR2 SVGIG, per germline (reference sequence). CDR3 sequence reads: CAWNRVEYEQYF. Written as DNA, the CDR3 is TGTGCCTGGAATAGGGTCGAGTACGAGCAGTACTTC.

In its sample, this clonotype was seen many times. V usage is TRBV6-1 and J usage is TRBJ2-3; unclear D gene. The CDR3 contains 15 residues. CDR1 MNHNS and CDR2 SASEGT come from the germline V gene. The V and J ends lost 5 bases and 2 bases respectively, with 14 bases between them. CDR3 in DNA: TGTGCCAGCAGTCCGAGGAGTCTTTCCACAGATACGCAGTATTTT. Its protein product is CASSPRSLSTDTQYF.

At least ten counts were recorded for this clonotype. The chain is built from TRBV18 and TRBJ1-2, with 7 bases matching TRBD1. After removal of 4 bases from V and 10 bases from J, the junction contained 6 bases not matched to a gene. Germline lookup yields CDR1 KGHSH and CDR2 LQKENI. This CDR3 comprises 12 residues. The CDR3 loop is CASSLTGEFYTF. The CDR3 coding sequence is TGTGCCAGCTCACTCACAGGGGAATTCTACACCTTC.

This clonotype has at least ten counts. The chain is built from TRBV27 and TRBJ1-2; D uncertain. This CDR3 has 13 residues. V dropped 4 bases and J dropped 3 bases, with 9 bases sitting between them. From germline, CDR1 is MNHEY and CDR2 SMNVEV (reference sequence). CDR3 amino acids: CASSWGGDYGYTF. The CDR3 bases are TGTGCCAGCAGTTGGGGTGGGGACTATGGCTACACCTTC.

This clonotype has ten or more counts. The rearrangement links TRBV2 to TRBJ1-1; D not resolved. The CDR3 has 13 amino acids. The germline V and J ends were trimmed by 8 bases and 4 bases, with 14 bases remaining between them. Germline V lookup: CDR1 SNHLY, CDR2 FYNNEI. The CDR3 is CASENDRGTEAFF. The DNA of the CDR3 is TGTGCCAGCGAGAACGATCGGGGCACTGAAGCTTTCTTT.

This clonotype showed up many times. The V gene is TRBV24-1, the J gene TRBJ2-1; weak D call: TRBD1 (6 bases). With 4 bases removed from V and 5 bases from J, the gap between germline ends came to 17 bases. From germline, CDR1 is KGHDR and CDR2 SFDVKD. The CDR3 consists of 16 residues. The CDR3 sequence is CATSDPSDSYNNEQFF. CDR3 DNA: TGTGCCACCAGTGACCCCTCGGACAGCTACAACAATGAGCAGTTCTTC.

The sample holds many counts of this clonotype. The genes are TRBV11-2 and TRBJ2-5; D possibly corresponds to TRBD1 (5 bases). This CDR3 region has 14 residues. Trimming stripped 7 bases from V and 5 bases from J, with 17 bases between. Germline lookup yields CDR1 SGHAT and CDR2 FQNNGV. The DNA of the CDR3 is TGTGCCAGCATCCCCAGGGCTAGTATGGAGACCCAGTACTTC. This codes for CASIPRASMETQYF.

This clonotype came up many times. The CDR3 is CASSLGGQSGYGYTF. Here the CDR3 DNA reads TGCGCCAGCAGCTTGGGGGGTCAGAGCGGCTATGGCTACACCTTC. V is TRBV5-1 and J is TRBJ1-2; D remains ambiguous. There are 15 residues in the CDR3. Germline V gene lookup returns CDR1 SGHRS and CDR2 YFSETQ. V was shortened by 0 bases and J by 4 bases, with 13 bases between the two germline ends. The full variable domain, rest sourced from reference TRBV5-1 and TRBJ1-2, is KAGVTQTPRYLIKTRGQQVTLSCSPISGHRSVSWYQQTPGQGLQFLFEYFSETQRNKGNFPGRFSGRQFSNSRSEMNVSTLELGDSALYLCASSLGGQSGYGYTFGSGTRLTVV.